This passage covers 20 T cell receptor beta chains from one sample sequenced in a study of CD8 T cell repertoires and HIV-1 epitope variants. Some clones are missing from TCRdb's copy, which holds only in-frame ones; the method was immunoSEQ multiplex PCR. The data contain more than 3,500 clones, less than 80% of them singletons. The antigens these receptors bind are not known. The material sequenced was cultured CD8+ T cells derived from PBMCs. The receptors come from a male donor with HIV.

This clone was seen a handful of times. The chain recombines TRBV15 with TRBJ1-5; a weak D match, TRBD1 (5 bases). There are 12 residues in the CDR3. Germline lookup yields CDR1 LNHNV and CDR2 YYDKDF (reference sequence). V dropped 3 bases and J dropped 6 bases, with 6 bases sitting between them. CDR3 coding DNA: TGTGCCACCAGCAGGGGGGTTCAGCCCCAGCATTTT. This encodes CATSRGVQPQHF.

The gene calls are TRBV5-4 and TRBJ2-7, with TRBD1 matching 8 bases. Unmatched junction bases numbered 5, after V lost 4 bases and J lost 5 bases. This CDR3 is built from 13 residues. Germline V gives CDR1 SGHNT, CDR2 YYREEE (reference sequence). In nucleotides, the CDR3 is TGTGCCAGCAGCCGTCGACAGGGGAACGAGCAGTACTTC. This translates into CASSRRQGNEQYF.

Remarks on this clone: It is likely a read error: a sequence one base away is far more abundant. This specimen includes other DNA sequences encoding the same CDR3. V and J are TRBV6-1 and TRBJ2-7; D not resolved. In germline, CDR1 is MNHNS, CDR2 SASEGT. This CDR3 has 14 residues. DNA for the CDR3: TGCGCCAGCAGTTCAGATGTCTCGGCCTACGAGCAGTACTTC. It yields the protein CASSSDVSAYEQYF.

This clone has only a few counts. The gene calls are TRBV28 and TRBJ1-5, with D unresolved. Per germline, CDR1 MDHEN and CDR2 SYDVKM. The CDR3 length is 17 residues. The V gene lost 7 bases and the J gene lost 0 bases, with 19 bases spanning the gap. The CDR3 region has the DNA TGTGCCAGCAATTCGGACGCCTGGCCCTATAGCAATCAGCCCCAGCATTTT. Residues: CASNSDAWPYSNQPQHF.

The rearrangement uses TRBV5-4 and TRBJ2-2, with TRBD1 identical over 7 bases. The V and J ends lost 1 base and 0 bases, in that order; junction bases with no gene match: 9. Germline CDR1 SGHNT, CDR2 YYREEE (reference sequence). There are 18 residues in the CDR3. CDR3 protein: CASSLLGAGTANTGELFF. DNA of the CDR3: TGTGCCAGCAGCTTGTTAGGAGCCGGGACAGCGAACACCGGGGAGCTGTTTTTT.

J is TRBJ1-6 and V is TRBV7-9; D is uncertain. V was trimmed by 0 bases and J by 7 bases, leaving 7 bases between them. The CDR3 consists of 14 residues. The germline V gene has CDR1 SEHNR and CDR2 FQNEAQ (reference sequence). Written as DNA, the CDR3 is TGTGCCAGCAGCTTAGCGGCCGGGAATTCACCCCTCCACTTT. Encoded protein: CASSLAAGNSPLHF.

The rearrangement joins TRBV6-5 to TRBJ2-7; D gene uncertain. The CDR3 covers 14 residues. V lost 4 bases and J lost 1, with 11 bases in between. The germline V gene has CDR1 MNHEY and CDR2 SVGAGI. Here the CDR3 reads CASSSWTESYEQYF. In nucleotides, the CDR3 is TGTGCCAGCAGTTCCTGGACGGAATCCTACGAGCAGTACTTC.

The genes are TRBV5-6 and TRBJ2-1; weak D call: TRBD1 (6 bases). Germline lookup yields CDR1 SGHDT and CDR2 YYEEEE. The V end was cut by 0 bases, the J end by 8 bases, with 9 bases between. The CDR3 is 13 amino acids. The CDR3 protein is CASSLAAGDEQFF. In nucleotides, the CDR3 is TGTGCCAGCAGCTTGGCCGCAGGGGATGAGCAGTTCTTC.

The chain has TRBV7-8 and TRBJ2-3; tentatively, D is TRBD1 (5 bases). The CDR3 extends over 14 amino acids. The V end was cut by 6 bases, the J end by 1 base, with 11 bases between. Germline CDR1 is SGHVS and CDR2 is FQNEAQ. CDR3 nucleotide sequence: TGTGCCAGCAGAGGCAGGGCTGGCACAGATACGCAGTATTTT. Protein: CASRGRAGTDTQYF. The whole variable domain, remainder taken from reference TRBV7-8 and TRBJ2-3, is GAGVSQSPRYKVAKRGQDVALRCDPISGHVSLFWYQQALGQGPEFLTYFQNEAQLDKSGLPSDRFFAERPEGSVSTLKIQRTQQEDSAVYLCASRGRAGTDTQYFGPGTRLTVL.

Only a few counts were recorded for this clone. J is TRBJ1-2 and V is TRBV9, with TRBD1 as a possible D gene (5 bases). V dropped 0 bases and J dropped 4 bases, with 10 bases sitting between them. The CDR3 has 14 amino acids. CDR1 is SGDLS and CDR2 is YYNGEE in the germline V gene. CDR3: CASSVVGTSYGYTF. CDR3 coding DNA: TGTGCCAGCAGCGTAGTCGGGACTTCCTATGGCTACACCTTC.

J is TRBJ2-7 and V is TRBV9; D is possibly TRBD1 (6 bases). V gave up 0 bases and J gave up 3 bases, with 7 bases separating them. The CDR3 totals 13 residues. From germline, CDR1 is SGDLS and CDR2 YYNGEE. CDR3 nucleotides: TGTGCCAGCAGCGTAGAACAGGGCTACGAGCAGTACTTC. It is translated as CASSVEQGYEQYF.

The chain carries TRBV30 and TRBJ1-1; D gene ambiguous. Germline CDR1 is GTSNPN and CDR2 is SVGIG (reference sequence). Trimming shortened V by 2 bases and J by 7 bases, and 8 bases separated the two germline ends. The CDR3 length is 11 residues. CDR3 in amino acids: CAWSPGREAFF. As DNA, the CDR3 is TGTGCCTGGAGTCCTGGCCGTGAAGCTTTCTTT.

The chain couples TRBV5-1 to TRBJ2-7; 12 bases map to TRBD2. There are 14 residues in the CDR3. The V and J ends lost 7 bases and 7 bases, in that order; junction bases with no gene match: 9. Germline V CDR1 and CDR2: SGHRS, YFSETQ. CDR3 DNA sequence: TGCGCCAGCGGCCTAGCGGGAGGGCCTGAGGAGCAGTACTTC. It encodes CASGLAGGPEEQYF.

This sequence joins TRBV5-1 and TRBJ1-5, with D perhaps matching TRBD1 (5 bases). V was trimmed by 0 bases and J by 0 bases, leaving 16 bases between them. The CDR3 contains 18 residues. CDR1 SGHRS and CDR2 YFSETQ come from the germline V gene. The CDR3 loop reads CASSLAVTAKYSNQPQHF. The CDR3 region has the DNA TGCGCCAGCAGCTTGGCCGTGACAGCAAAATATAGCAATCAGCCCCAGCATTTT.

This chain links TRBV7-3 with TRBJ2-3, with a weak D call TRBD2 (6 bases). This CDR3 has 15 amino acids. Germline assignment: CDR1 SGHTA and CDR2 FQGTGA. The V end lost 1 base, the J end lost 0 bases, and 8 bases lay between the germline ends. CDR3 bases: TGTGCCAGCAGCTTAATAGCGGAGAGCACAGATACGCAGTATTTT. Its protein is CASSLIAESTDTQYF.

The chain joins TRBV5-6 to TRBJ1-1; D uncertain. With 4 bases removed from V and 3 bases from J, the gap between germline ends came to 16 bases. The CDR3 loop spans 15 amino acids. The germline gives CDR1 SGHDT, CDR2 YYEEEE. DNA for the CDR3: TGTGCCAGCAGCCGCGATATCCCTGGCGACACTGAAGCTTTCTTT. Translated, it gives CASSRDIPGDTEAFF.

V and J are TRBV4-1 and TRBJ2-7; a weak D match, TRBD1 (6 bases). V was shortened by 4 bases and J by 0 bases, with 10 bases between the two germline ends. The CDR3 spans 14 residues. Germline V gives CDR1 MGHRA, CDR2 YSYEKL. The CDR3 DNA sequence: TGCGCCAGCAGCCTAGACAGGTTCTCCTACGAGCAGTACTTC. Translating gives CASSLDRFSYEQYF.

The chain has TRBV5-1 and TRBJ2-7, with TRBD2 matching 10 bases. CDR3 length equals 15 residues. The germline V gene has CDR1 SGHRS and CDR2 YFSETQ. J was trimmed by 4 bases and V by 4 bases; bases with no gene match: 8. The DNA of the CDR3 is TGCGCCAGCAGCCTAGCGGGAGCGGTCCAGTACGAGCAGTACTTC. This gives the protein CASSLAGAVQYEQYF.

This chain links TRBV5-6 with TRBJ2-4; 7 bases fit TRBD2. There are 15 residues in the CDR3. J lost 6 bases, V lost 4 bases, and 10 bases had no gene match. In germline, CDR1 is SGHDT, CDR2 YYEEEE. CDR3 sequence (DNA): TGTGCCAGCAGCGTGCTCGGGGAGCGGGGAAACATTCAGTACTTC. It is translated as CASSVLGERGNIQYF.

The chain employs TRBV4-1 and TRBJ2-1; D is uncertain. The germline CDR1 and CDR2 sequences are MGHRA and YSYEKL. The CDR3 contains 14 residues. Trimming removed 4 bases from V and 4 bases from J, with 11 bases in between. The CDR3 sequence: CASSRIGDYNEQFF. CDR3 nucleotide sequence: TGCGCCAGCAGCCGTATAGGCGATTACAATGAGCAGTTCTTC.